This T cell receptor (beta chain) was obtained from a study of blood T cells in healthy people across ages. A second PCR, run for roughly 7 to 11 cycles, used a sample-barcoded 5' primer plus a J-beta primer mix. TCRdb re-derived calls from the 5' RACE reads in MiXCR, one entry per CDR3 protein. The repertoire holds 650,000 to 900,000 distinct CDR3 sequences, with around two thirds as singletons. Sequencing input: blood. The TCR comes from a man aged 25-40 years in good health.

CDR3 nucleotide sequence: TGTGCCAGCAGTGCGACCGGGACAGGGACGGGGCAGTTCTTC. This encodes CASSATGTGTGQFF. The rearrangement joins TRBV6-2 or TRBV6-3 to TRBJ2-1; TRBD1 matches 9 bases. Germline values: CDR1 MNHEY, CDR2 SVGEGT. The J segment lost 12 bases and the V segment lost 5 bases, leaving 11 bases of the junction unmatched. The CDR3 is 14 residues long.